This T cell receptor (beta chain) originates from a study of T cells in Graves' hyperthyroidism and ophthalmopathy. Whole-study context: Before treatment of any kind, peripheral blood was taken at initial diagnosis. Study-level results: Using 13 V-J features, a model discriminated ophthalmopathy from stable hyperthyroidism. Most thyroid clonotypes expanded above 0.001 were also detected in blood.

The CDR3 contains 16 residues. The germline V gene has CDR1 MNHNS and CDR2 SASEGT. Trimming pared 5 bases from V and 7 bases from J, leaving 20 bases between. Diagnostic assessment was based on clinical symptoms, serum thyroxine and TRAb, thyroid ultrasound and orbital computed tomography. As to this clonotype: As yet, its antigen is unknown.

RNA transcripts yielded amplified TCR beta CDR3 regions. First-round RT-PCR with HTBI primers amplified the TCR CDR3 region. Each CDR3 protein gets one entry after TCRdb re-called the multiplex PCR reads with MiXCR. The repertoire consists of hundreds of thousands of distinct CDR3 sequences, with 15% to 20% occurring once and the leading ten covering about 45%. The V gene is TRBV6-1, the J gene TRBJ2-2; maybe TRBD1 (6 bases). The sequenced material came from blood. The sequence derives from a man between 35 and 55 years old with Graves' ophthalmopathy. CDR3 residues: CASSSIRGGGGGELFF. DNA for the CDR3: TGTGCCAGCAGTTCTATCAGGGGTGGTGGAGGCGGGGAGCTGTTTTTT.